This section outlines one T cell receptor beta chain sequence together with its context. Its target antigen remains unknown. Nothing much larger sits one base from this clone, and base qualities are not available. This record belongs to a study of blood T cell repertoires in COVID-19 (dated by TCRdb to about 2020). In the study overall: Samples from collaborators originated in the United States, Italy and Spain and spanned both the acute and convalescent phases of COVID-19. Where available, HLA class I and class II types were obtained from metadata supplied by the sample provider rather than from assay-based typing. The dataset comprised deeply sampled blood TCRbeta repertoires from subjects exposed to, actively infected with, or recovered from COVID-19. The repertoires were made available in a free public database intended to serve as a resource for research on the immune response to SARS-CoV-2. Nearly every sample came with metadata listing a de-identified subject ID, COVID-19 status, age in years and sex. The material from the prospective study consisted of cDNA or gDNA derived from T cells, B-cell-depleted T cells, or PBMCs. Samples were obtained from the ongoing ImmuneRACE study (first 160 participants) and from 1,254 subjects provided by 6 global collaborators. The full study reports these points: How much clinical and demographic metadata was included differed by source and by participant, and the metadata was provided uncurated.

Spanning cysteine to phenylalanine, the CDR3 consists of 15 amino acids. CDR3 DNA only is kept here, 45 bases in frame from base 1. In the germline V gene (reference sequence), CDR1 corresponds to SGHNT and CDR2 to YYREEE. The junction shows trimming of 5 bases on V and 4 bases on J, and the gene matches do not reach 9 bases of it. TCRbeta CDR3 regions were amplified from genomic DNA by means of the immunoSEQ Assay, a bias-controlled multiplex PCR. In the original analysis: The number of nucleated cells in each sample was estimated from the amplification of reference gene primers within the assay. To quantify the absolute abundance of each unique TCRbeta CDR3 rearrangement, sequence reads were collapsed and filtered. Productive Simpson clonality was computed per sample as the square root of Simpson's diversity index over productive rearrangements. The source is immuneACCESS, and TCRdb retained only in-frame sequences with V and J called. Part of the clones is not carried over; for the studies checked, unresolved V genes explain less than half of this, and the remainder is unexplained. V, J and clone size were drawn from that table, and D and trimming were deduced from the DNA. The sample table contains about 120,000 clones; only one count was recorded for more than 60% of them. The ten largest clonotypes hold 2.3% of the sample.

Each collaborating institution followed its own protocols to collect whole blood in K2EDTA tubes. Collaborator samples were shipped for TCRbeta analysis as frozen whole blood, isolated PBMCs, or DNA extracted from either sample type. Recombination connected TRBV5-4 to TRBJ1-2; TRBD1 lines up with 9 middle nucleotides. What was sequenced was peripheral blood. The sequence came from a man between 65 and 85 years old with acute or convalescent COVID-19. The CDR3 region has the sequence CASSSGQGFSYGYTF. The nucleotide sequence is TGTGCCAGCAGTTCGGGACAGGGTTTCTCCTATGGCTACACCTTC.